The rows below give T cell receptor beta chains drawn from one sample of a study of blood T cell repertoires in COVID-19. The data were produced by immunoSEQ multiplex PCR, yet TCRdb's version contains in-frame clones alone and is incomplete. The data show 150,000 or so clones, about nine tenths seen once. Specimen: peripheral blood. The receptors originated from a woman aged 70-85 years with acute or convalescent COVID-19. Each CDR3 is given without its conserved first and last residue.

CDR3 protein: ASSQVAVVTEAF
V gene: TRBV3-1/TRBV3-2
CDR3 length: 12
J gene: TRBJ1-1

CDR3 protein: ATKGTQGEAF
V gene: TRBV24-1
CDR3 length: 10
J gene: TRBJ1-1

CDR3 protein: ASSFLGDKPLH
V gene: TRBV12-3/TRBV12-4
CDR3 length: 11
J gene: TRBJ1-6

CDR3 protein: ASQEDRTNYGYT
V gene: TRBV2
CDR3 length: 12
J gene: TRBJ1-2

CDR3 protein: ASKISRVGTEAF
V gene: TRBV7-2
CDR3 length: 12
J gene: TRBJ1-1

CDR3 protein: ATSDGGVNEQF
V gene: TRBV24-1
CDR3 length: 11
J gene: TRBJ2-1

CDR3 protein: ASSRDRESSGNTIY
V gene: TRBV18
CDR3 length: 14
J gene: TRBJ1-3

CDR3 protein: AISESLAGPSTDTQY
V gene: TRBV10-3
CDR3 length: 15
J gene: TRBJ2-3

CDR3 protein: ASSELGGKDTQY
V gene: TRBV25-1
CDR3 length: 12
J gene: TRBJ2-3

CDR3 protein: ASSPQGQEQETQY
V gene: TRBV5-1
CDR3 length: 13
J gene: TRBJ2-5

CDR3 protein: AWSITGGGRGETQY
V gene: TRBV30
CDR3 length: 14
J gene: TRBJ2-5

CDR3 protein: ASSIRQGGNYGYT
V gene: TRBV19
CDR3 length: 13
J gene: TRBJ1-2

CDR3 protein: ASRTTGGSTEAF
V gene: TRBV6-6
CDR3 length: 12
J gene: TRBJ1-1

CDR3 protein: SASRDRVTEAF
V gene: TRBV20-1
CDR3 length: 11
J gene: TRBJ1-1

CDR3 protein: ASSLTGLGTEAF
V gene: TRBV5-1
CDR3 length: 12
J gene: TRBJ1-1

CDR3 protein: ASSQIGGGKNTEAF
V gene: TRBV14
CDR3 length: 14
J gene: TRBJ1-1

CDR3 protein: ASSWFRDNQPQH
V gene: TRBV2
CDR3 length: 12
J gene: TRBJ1-5

CDR3 protein: ASSLDQFRTGPGNTIY
V gene: TRBV11-2
CDR3 length: 16
J gene: TRBJ1-3

CDR3 protein: ASNLDRGNQPQH
V gene: TRBV19
CDR3 length: 12
J gene: TRBJ1-5

CDR3 protein: ASSYGRGTGAGANVLT
V gene: TRBV6-2/TRBV6-3
CDR3 length: 16
J gene: TRBJ2-6

CDR3 protein: ASRRLEYNEQF
V gene: TRBV5-1
CDR3 length: 11
J gene: TRBJ2-1

CDR3 protein: ASSLQGVHRTDTQY
V gene: TRBV13
CDR3 length: 14
J gene: TRBJ2-3

CDR3 protein: ASRMTGAYSNQPQH
V gene: TRBV27
CDR3 length: 14
J gene: TRBJ1-5

CDR3 protein: ASSLDAAAYNEQF
V gene: TRBV5-4
CDR3 length: 13
J gene: TRBJ2-1

CDR3 protein: ASSQDLTSDTQY
V gene: TRBV14
CDR3 length: 12
J gene: TRBJ2-3

CDR3 protein: SAGQGGNTEAF
V gene: TRBV29-1
CDR3 length: 11
J gene: TRBJ1-1

CDR3 protein: ATSTRDFSNQPQH
V gene: TRBV15
CDR3 length: 13
J gene: TRBJ1-5

CDR3 protein: ASSLTGTENYGYT
V gene: TRBV3-1/TRBV3-2
CDR3 length: 13
J gene: TRBJ1-2

CDR3 protein: ASSPQGMSYNEQF
V gene: TRBV2
CDR3 length: 13
J gene: TRBJ2-1

CDR3 protein: ASSLGQGTNEQY
V gene: TRBV7-2
CDR3 length: 12
J gene: TRBJ2-7

CDR3 protein: ASRDRAFDSPLH
V gene: TRBV2
CDR3 length: 12
J gene: TRBJ1-6

CDR3 protein: ASSYSQFTGANVLT
V gene: TRBV6-5
CDR3 length: 14
J gene: TRBJ2-6

CDR3 protein: ASSPSGTTNSPLH
V gene: TRBV18
CDR3 length: 13
J gene: TRBJ1-6

CDR3 protein: ASSHQQRTRANEQF
V gene: TRBV3-1/TRBV3-2
CDR3 length: 14
J gene: TRBJ2-1

CDR3 protein: ASSQTGGNTDTQY
V gene: TRBV4-1
CDR3 length: 13
J gene: TRBJ2-3

CDR3 protein: ASSWRLAGSLTYNEQF
V gene: TRBV5-4
CDR3 length: 16
J gene: TRBJ2-1

CDR3 protein: SGSTGGSGNTIY
V gene: TRBV29-1
CDR3 length: 12
J gene: TRBJ1-3

CDR3 protein: ASSDHRGLWSETQY
V gene: TRBV25-1
CDR3 length: 14
J gene: TRBJ2-5

CDR3 protein: ASSFRDRNQPQH
V gene: TRBV19
CDR3 length: 12
J gene: TRBJ1-5

CDR3 protein: ASSHSDTHNEAF
V gene: TRBV3-1/TRBV3-2
CDR3 length: 12
J gene: TRBJ1-1

CDR3 protein: ASSLGTRDRLNTEAF
V gene: TRBV11-3
CDR3 length: 15
J gene: TRBJ1-1

CDR3 protein: ASSLGDRGIRETQY
V gene: TRBV7-9
CDR3 length: 14
J gene: TRBJ2-5

CDR3 protein: ASSELPPGVVSYNEQF
V gene: TRBV6-1
CDR3 length: 16
J gene: TRBJ2-1

CDR3 protein: ASSLSSTLNTEAF
V gene: TRBV11-2
CDR3 length: 13
J gene: TRBJ1-1

CDR3 protein: ASSYRGGSEPQH
V gene: TRBV6-2/TRBV6-3
CDR3 length: 12
J gene: TRBJ1-5

CDR3 protein: ASTYRGGESSYEQY
V gene: TRBV7-2
CDR3 length: 14
J gene: TRBJ2-7

CDR3 protein: ASSATGAHSYGYT
V gene: TRBV6-5
CDR3 length: 13
J gene: TRBJ1-2

CDR3 protein: ASSRTGRGSHSEKLF
V gene: TRBV6-6
CDR3 length: 15
J gene: TRBJ1-4

CDR3 protein: ATSRDRQSLYGYT
V gene: TRBV15
CDR3 length: 13
J gene: TRBJ1-2

CDR3 protein: ASSQAAGVGEKLF
V gene: TRBV4-2
CDR3 length: 13
J gene: TRBJ1-4

CDR3 protein: ASSQDFRLAGGLNTGELF
V gene: TRBV4-3
CDR3 length: 18
J gene: TRBJ2-2

CDR3 protein: ASSPVPITNEKLF
V gene: TRBV18
CDR3 length: 13
J gene: TRBJ1-4